These 9 T cell receptor beta chains originate from one sample sequenced in a study of T cells expressing NK-cell markers (TCRdb year 2020). Library construction relied on 5' RACE. Sequencing took place on an Illumina HiSeq 2000. TCRdb reprocessed the raw reads; every CDR3 protein sequence is a single record, and DNA is not supplied. Per the sample table, the count is approximately 380,000 distinct CDR3 sequences. Roughly 5.4% of the sample rests with the top ten. Sequences were obtained from blood T cells: a sorted CD56 or NKG2C T cell subset, CD4+ or CD8+ T cells, or bulk PBMC T cells (not recorded which). The receptors were sampled from a man aged 18-69 years in good health.

The rearrangement uses TRBV12-3 or TRBV12-4 and TRBJ1-2; no DNA is available, so the TRBD1 call from TCRdb remains unchecked. The CDR3 has 12 residues. The CDR3 is CASSRQGLGYTF.

V and J are TRBV6-2 or TRBV6-3 and TRBJ2-1; TCRdb reports TRBD1, a call that lacks DNA to check it against. This CDR3 region has 12 residues. The germline gives CDR1 MNHEY, CDR2 SVGEGT. This chain's CDR3 is CASSVPRDEQFF.

The chain has TRBV20-1 and TRBJ1-2. Looked up from germline, CDR1 is DFQATT and CDR2 is SNEGSKA (reference sequence). CDR3 length equals 14 residues. Here the CDR3 reads CSALFGAINYGYTF.

The V and J genes are TRBV11-2 and TRBJ2-7. The germline V gene encodes CDR1 SGHAT and CDR2 FQNNGV. The CDR3 is 15 amino acids. The CDR3 loop is CASSFPRLGDYEQYF.

The chain recombines TRBV12-3 or TRBV12-4 with TRBJ2-4; without DNA, the TCRdb call of TRBD1 cannot be checked. The CDR3 has 15 amino acids. The CDR3 region is CASRMIQGAKNIQYF.

The genes are TRBV20-1 and TRBJ1-6. This CDR3 is built from 14 residues. Germline lookup yields CDR1 DFQATT and CDR2 SNEGSKA (reference sequence). CDR3 sequence reads: CSATVSSYNSPLHF.

The chain links TRBV6-2 or TRBV6-3 to TRBJ2-1; lacking DNA, the TRBD2 call made by TCRdb goes unchecked. CDR1 is MNHEY, CDR2 SVGEGT, per germline. The CDR3 consists of 16 residues. The CDR3 reads CASSRSGLARYNEQFF.

V usage is TRBV7-2 and J usage is TRBJ2-3; TCRdb proposes TRBD2, but this gene call is untestable without DNA. The CDR3 is 15 residues long. The germline gives CDR1 SGHTA, CDR2 FQGNSA. CDR3 protein: CASSPAGGHTDTQYF.

V is TRBV5-1 and J is TRBJ2-1; TCRdb picks TRBD2, but there is no DNA to check that call. The CDR3 loop spans 13 amino acids. CDR1 is SGHRS, CDR2 YFSETQ, per germline. The CDR3 reads CASSFEGSDEQFF.